This T cell receptor (beta chain) was identified during a study of blood T cell repertoires in COVID-19. TCRdb's copy holds only in-frame clones and misses some; the assay was immunoSEQ multiplex PCR. The sample carries fewer than 300,000 clones, just over 85% recorded once. The ends lost 6 bases at V and 5 bases at J; junction bases unmatched: 10. CDR3 length: 15 amino acids. The germline CDR1 and CDR2 sequences are LNHDA and SQIVND (reference sequence). The V gene is TRBV19, the J gene TRBJ1-5, with 7 bases fitting TRBD1. This sequence was found in a man in his fifties or sixties with COVID-19, enrolled during active disease. The specimen was peripheral blood. CDR3: CASSGVKGADQPQHF. The CDR3 DNA reads TGTGCCAGTAGCGGGGTAAAGGGGGCCGATCAGCCCCAGCATTTT.